These 25 T cell receptor beta chains came from one sample sequenced in a study of Graves' ophthalmopathy and Graves' hyperthyroidism. RNA transcripts provided the template for amplifying TCR beta CDR3 regions. HTBI primers served in a first-round RT-PCR, which a second-round multiplex PCR followed. One entry per CDR3 protein, called by TCRdb with MiXCR from the multiplex PCR reads. The sample carries about 150,000 distinct CDR3 sequences, roughly two fifths recorded once. Material for sequencing was peripheral blood. The source of these receptors is a woman aged 40 to 55 with Graves' ophthalmopathy.

This clonotype was counted ten times or more. V gene TRBV6-2 or TRBV6-3 combines with J gene TRBJ1-1, with a weak D call TRBD1 (6 bases). V lost 4 bases, J lost 5 bases, and 11 bases lay in between. CDR1 is MNHEY and CDR2 is SVGEGT in the germline V gene. CDR3 size: 13 residues. As DNA, the CDR3 is TGTGCCAGCAGTTTCAACAGGGATACTGAAGCTTTCTTT. Residues: CASSFNRDTEAFF.

The genes are TRBV6-1 and TRBJ1-6; 11 bases match TRBD1. Germline assignment: CDR1 MNHNS and CDR2 SASEGT. After removal of 7 bases from V and 7 bases from J, the junction contained 3 bases not matched to a gene. The CDR3 consists of 14 residues. CDR3 in amino acids: CASTRDRGNSPLHF. DNA for the CDR3: TGTGCCAGCACCCGGGACAGGGGGAATTCACCCCTCCACTTT.

The chain links TRBV9 to TRBJ2-2; 7 bases map to TRBD2. Germline-derived CDR1 and CDR2 are SGDLS and YYNGEE. V lost 0 bases, J lost 1 base, and 9 bases stayed unmatched. This CDR3 is built from 18 residues. In DNA, the CDR3 is TGTGCCAGCAGCGTAGCTGGCGGTCTAGCGGAGAACACCGGGGAGCTGTTTTTT. It yields the protein CASSVAGGLAENTGELFF.

Many counts were recorded for this clonotype. The chain combines TRBV6-5 with TRBJ2-7; no clear D gene. V was cut by 3 bases and J by 3 bases, with 12 bases left in between. Per the germline V gene, CDR1 is MNHEY and CDR2 is SVGAGI. The CDR3 loop spans 14 amino acids. This chain's CDR3 is CASSYNGQDYEQYF. Written as DNA, the CDR3 is TGTGCCAGCAGTTATAACGGGCAGGACTACGAGCAGTACTTC.

The CDR3 region is CASRLGRGGNTIYF. DNA of the CDR3: TGTGCCAGCAGGCTAGGAAGAGGTGGAAACACCATATATTTT. This sequence joins TRBV12-3 or TRBV12-4 and TRBJ1-3, with D uncertain. The CDR3 is 14 amino acids. V was trimmed by 6 bases and J by 3 bases, leaving 12 bases between them.

V and J are TRBV28 and TRBJ2-7; D may be TRBD1 (5 bases). The V end lost 1 base, the J end lost 2 bases, and 12 bases lay between the germline ends. The germline CDR1 and CDR2 sequences are MDHEN and SYDVKM. This CDR3 has 15 amino acids. The DNA of the CDR3 is TGTGCCAGCAGTTTATTACAGGAGCGACCCTACGAGCAGTACTTC. Its protein is CASSLLQERPYEQYF. The variable domain in full, completed from reference TRBV28 and TRBJ2-7, reads DVKVTQSSRYLVKRTGEKVFLECVQDMDHENMFWYRQDPGLGLRLIYFSYDVKMKEKGDIPEGYSVSREKKERFSLILESASTNQTSMYLCASSLLQERPYEQYFGPGTRLTVT.

The rearrangement uses TRBV15 and TRBJ2-7, with D perhaps matching TRBD1 or TRBD2 (5 bases each). Trimming left V 3 bases short and J 5 bases short, with 17 bases between. The V gene's germline CDR1 is LNHNV and CDR2 YYDKDF (reference sequence). The CDR3 length is 15 residues. CDR3 bases: TGTGCCACCAGCAGGCCGGACACGGAGGAGGACGAGCAGTACTTC. It encodes CATSRPDTEEDEQYF.

This clonotype showed up just a few times. This chain connects TRBV6-1 to TRBJ2-7, with D possibly matching TRBD1 (6 bases). CDR1 is MNHNS and CDR2 is SASEGT in the germline V gene. Trimming took 6 bases from V and 7 from J, leaving 10 bases between them. The CDR3 covers 11 residues. The CDR3 loop is CASRGAEEQYF. The DNA of the CDR3 is TGTGCCAGCAGGGGGGCGGAAGAGCAGTACTTC.

This clonotype was seen ten or more times. The rearrangement links TRBV28 to TRBJ1-2; no firm D call. Trimming took 6 bases from V and 8 from J, leaving 19 bases between them. CDR3 length: 14 residues. Germline CDR1 and CDR2: MDHEN and SYDVKM. CDR3 loop: CASSPPVSGKGYTF. The CDR3, as DNA: TGTGCCAGCAGCCCGCCGGTGTCGGGCAAGGGCTACACCTTC.

This clonotype was seen ten or more times. The V and J genes are TRBV12-3 or TRBV12-4 and TRBJ2-7, with a possible D match to TRBD2 (6 bases). The V end lost 3 bases, the J end lost 0 bases, and 9 bases lay between the germline ends. The CDR3 length is 14 residues. CDR3 sequence reads: CASSLVGGSYEQYF. In nucleotides, the CDR3 is TGTGCCAGCAGTTTGGTGGGGGGCTCCTACGAGCAGTACTTC.

The V and J genes are TRBV6-1 and TRBJ2-5; 8 bases agree with TRBD2. The CDR3 totals 17 residues. Germline CDR1 and CDR2: MNHNS and SASEGT. Trimming cost V 0 bases and J 5 bases; bases outside gene matches: 11. The CDR3 sequence is CASSEASQRESRETQYF. DNA for the CDR3: TGTGCCAGCAGTGAAGCGAGCCAGCGGGAGTCTAGGGAGACCCAGTACTTC.

V is TRBV6-1 and J is TRBJ2-7, with no clear D. Germline V gene data show CDR1 as MNHNS and CDR2 as SASEGT. V gave up 0 bases and J gave up 3 bases, with 6 bases separating them. The CDR3 spans 13 residues. As DNA, the CDR3 is TGTGCCAGCAGTGAAGCGCGTGGCTACGAGCAGTACTTC. This translates into CASSEARGYEQYF.

This clonotype was seen at least ten times. The gene calls are TRBV6-5 and TRBJ1-2; D uncertain. V lost 9 bases, J lost 4 bases, and 9 bases lay in between. CDR1 and CDR2 (germline): MNHEY, SVGAGI. CDR3 length equals 11 residues. The CDR3 region is CARAGTYGYTF. The CDR3 DNA follows: TGTGCCAGGGCAGGAACCTATGGCTACACCTTC.

The table lists this clonotype with many counts. The genes are TRBV18 and TRBJ1-5; maybe TRBD1 (5 bases). The V end was cut by 1 base, the J end by 2 bases, with 9 bases between. CDR1 is KGHSH, CDR2 LQKENI, per germline. The CDR3 runs 15 residues. The CDR3 reads CASSPRGDGNQPQHF. As DNA, the CDR3 is TGTGCCAGCTCACCACGCGGGGACGGCAATCAGCCCCAGCATTTT. Looking up the rest from reference TRBV18 and TRBJ1-5 gives the full variable domain: NAGVMQNPRHLVRRRGQEARLRCSPMKGHSHVYWYRQLPEEGLKFMVYLQKENIIDESGMPKERFSAEFPKEGPSILRIQQVVRGDSAAYFCASSPRGDGNQPQHFGDGTRLSIL.

The rearrangement joins TRBV12-3 or TRBV12-4 to TRBJ2-7; the D gene is possibly TRBD2 (6 bases). V was cut by 5 bases and J by 4 bases, with 15 bases left in between. The CDR3 consists of 14 residues. CDR3 amino acids: CASSPGLTYYEQYF. DNA for the CDR3: TGTGCCAGCAGTCCGGGACTGACCTATTACGAGCAGTACTTC.

This chain's CDR3 is CSASRGEAYQPQHF. The CDR3 DNA reads as TGCAGTGCTAGCAGGGGGGAGGCGTATCAGCCCCAGCATTTT. This chain connects TRBV20-1 to TRBJ1-5; 7 bases match TRBD1. The junction had 7 bases not matched to a gene; V was cut back by 3 bases and J by 5 bases. The CDR3 loop spans 14 amino acids. CDR1 and CDR2 from the germline V gene are DFQATT and SNEGSKA (reference sequence).

This clonotype was counted ten times or more. The chain links TRBV20-1 to TRBJ1-2; 8 bases fit TRBD1. The CDR3 runs 12 residues. The V gene end was trimmed by 5 bases and the J gene end by 8 bases; junction bases not matched to a gene: 7. From germline, CDR1 is DFQATT and CDR2 SNEGSKA (reference sequence). The CDR3 here is CSASTGVGGYTF. In nucleotides, the CDR3 is TGCAGTGCTTCGACAGGGGTAGGCGGCTACACCTTC.

This clonotype was counted ten times or more. V gene TRBV6-5 combines with J gene TRBJ1-2; D is unclear. Germline V gene sequence: CDR1 MNHEY, CDR2 SVGAGI. The length of the CDR3 is 12 residues. Trimming left V 7 bases short and J 6 bases short, with 12 bases between. CDR3 sequence: CASTDQRDGYTF. In DNA form, the CDR3 reads TGTGCCAGCACCGACCAGAGGGATGGCTACACCTTC.

This clonotype has ten or more counts. The rearrangement joins TRBV14 to TRBJ1-2, with D perhaps matching TRBD1 (6 bases). Per the germline V gene, CDR1 is SGHDN and CDR2 is FVKESK. The germline V and J ends were trimmed by 4 bases and 5 bases, with 14 bases remaining between them. The CDR3 contains 14 residues. As DNA, the CDR3 is TGTGCCAGCAGCCTAGGACAGATCTATTATGGCTACACCTTC. Its translation: CASSLGQIYYGYTF.

Written as DNA, the CDR3 is TGTGCCAGCAGTCCAAAGAGGGAACATTCTCCGAGAGAGACCCAGTACTTC. Translated, it gives CASSPKREHSPRETQYF. V gene TRBV6-2 or TRBV6-3 combines with J gene TRBJ2-5; a weak D match, TRBD2 (5 bases). Germline V gives CDR1 MNHEY, CDR2 SVGEGT. The CDR3 totals 17 residues. V was shortened by 5 bases and J by 4 bases, with 23 bases between the two germline ends.

Ten or more counts support this clonotype. The chain couples TRBV6-5 to TRBJ2-7; TRBD1 aligns across 7 bases. The CDR3 length is 15 residues. Germline CDR1 and CDR2: MNHEY and SVGAGI. The junction had 6 bases not matched to a gene; V was cut back by 2 bases and J by 2 bases. CDR3: CASSYPMGQTYEQYF. The DNA for the CDR3 is TGTGCCAGCAGTTACCCTATGGGACAGACCTACGAGCAGTACTTC.

CDR3 amino acids: CASSLSVISGNTIYF. In nucleotides, the CDR3 is TGTGCCAGCAGTTTATCAGTCATCTCTGGAAACACCATATATTTT. The gene calls are TRBV28 and TRBJ1-3; the D is unclear. Germline CDR1 reads MDHEN; CDR2 reads SYDVKM. This CDR3 has 15 amino acids. The V and J ends lost 1 base and 0 bases respectively, with 7 bases between them.

This clonotype has a count of ten or more. The V gene is TRBV5-6, the J gene TRBJ1-2; D not certain. V gave up 6 bases and J gave up 5 bases, with 17 bases separating them. Looked up from germline, CDR1 is SGHDT and CDR2 is YYEEEE. This CDR3 comprises 14 residues. CDR3 residues: CASISALETYGYTF. The CDR3 nucleotides are TGTGCCAGCATTTCGGCCCTCGAGACATATGGCTACACCTTC.

The genes are TRBV20-1 and TRBJ2-7; 11 bases line up with TRBD2. The length of the CDR3 is 16 residues. The trim removed 7 bases at V and 1 base at J, leaving 12 bases unmatched. Germline values: CDR1 DFQATT, CDR2 SNEGSKA (reference sequence). CDR3 sequence (DNA): TGCAGTGTTCAGGGACTAGCGGAGTTCCTATCCTACGAGCAGTACTTC. This gives the protein CSVQGLAEFLSYEQYF.

The chain has TRBV28 and TRBJ1-5, with a weak D call TRBD1 (5 bases). CDR1 is MDHEN, CDR2 SYDVKM, per germline. Trimming removed 1 base at V and 4 bases at J, with 11 bases between. CDR3 size: 15 residues. The CDR3 loop is CASSLFRGRNQPQHF. In DNA, the CDR3 is TGTGCCAGCAGTTTATTCCGGGGGAGGAATCAGCCCCAGCATTTT.